This T cell receptor beta chain was captured by sequencing in a study of early T cells in non-severe SARS-CoV-2 infection. Study-wide results and limits: The study's VDJdb matching favored anti-spike CD8 responses and missed private and CD4 specificities.

At least ten counts were recorded for this clonotype. Its antigen is unidentified. The CDR3 contains 15 residues. The V end lost 8 bases, the J end lost 3 bases, and 20 bases lay between the germline ends. Each CDR3 protein gets one entry after TCRdb re-called the 5' RACE reads with MiXCR. The data hold roughly 77,000 distinct CDR3 sequences, with 10% to 15% observed a single time. This TCR came from an adult who was a healthcare worker with PCR-confirmed SARS-CoV-2 infection or an uninfected control (not recorded which). The material sequenced was whole blood. The chain recombines TRBV5-3 with TRBJ2-5, with D possibly being TRBD2 (5 bases). TRBV5-3 is an open reading frame, and its role is uncertain. CDR3 sequence reads: CARAKVSETKETQYF. CDR3 DNA: TGTGCCAGGGCGAAGGTTAGCGAAACCAAAGAGACCCAGTACTTC.